This T cell receptor (beta chain) was sequenced in a study of blood T cell repertoires in COVID-19. Germline assignment: CDR1 SGHAT and CDR2 FQNNGV. There are 14 residues in the CDR3. The junction had 8 bases not matched to a gene; V was cut back by 5 bases and J by 5 bases. The repertoire was sequenced with immunoSEQ multiplex PCR; TCRdb's copy has only in-frame clones and lacks some. Of roughly 250,000 clones in the sample, about nine tenths were seen once. Sample: PBMCs or T cells enriched from blood (not recorded which). This TCR derives from a woman aged 18-29 years who had recovered from COVID-19. The J gene is TRBJ2-5, the V gene TRBV11-2; the match to TRBD2 covers 7 bases. The CDR3 sequence: CASSQAGVLETQYF. The CDR3 coding sequence is TGTGCCAGCAGCCAGGCGGGGGTGTTGGAGACCCAGTACTTC.